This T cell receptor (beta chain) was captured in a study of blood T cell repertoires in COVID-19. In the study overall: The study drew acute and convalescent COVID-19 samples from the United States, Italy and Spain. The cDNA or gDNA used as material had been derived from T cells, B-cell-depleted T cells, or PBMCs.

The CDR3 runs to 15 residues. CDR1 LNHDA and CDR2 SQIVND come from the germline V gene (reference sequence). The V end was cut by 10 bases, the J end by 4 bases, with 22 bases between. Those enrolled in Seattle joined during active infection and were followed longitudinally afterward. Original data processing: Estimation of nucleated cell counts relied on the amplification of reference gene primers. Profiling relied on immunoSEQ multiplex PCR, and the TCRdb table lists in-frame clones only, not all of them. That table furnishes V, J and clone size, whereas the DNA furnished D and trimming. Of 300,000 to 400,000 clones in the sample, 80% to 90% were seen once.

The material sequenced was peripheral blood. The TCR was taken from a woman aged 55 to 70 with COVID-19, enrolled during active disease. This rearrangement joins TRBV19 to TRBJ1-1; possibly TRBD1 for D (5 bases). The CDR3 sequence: CATTPLAGLATEAFF. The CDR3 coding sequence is TGTGCCACCACCCCCCTGGCAGGGTTGGCCACTGAAGCTTTCTTT.